These 21 T cell receptor beta chains share one sample of origin, sequenced in a study of blood T cell repertoires in COVID-19. The data were produced by immunoSEQ multiplex PCR, yet TCRdb's version contains in-frame clones alone and is incomplete. The repertoire holds fewer than 200,000 clones, with roughly 90% as singletons. Sequences were obtained from peripheral blood. These receptors all stem from a man aged 60 to 69 with acute or convalescent COVID-19.

The rearrangement joins TRBV7-3 to TRBJ1-1, with D unclear. The CDR3 sequence is 15 residues long. The V gene lost 5 bases and the J gene lost 1 base, with 14 bases spanning the gap. Looked up from germline, CDR1 is SGHTA and CDR2 is FQGTGA. The CDR3 is CASSLARLGNTEAFF. CDR3 nucleotide sequence: TGTGCCAGCAGCCTAGCCCGGCTGGGGAACACTGAAGCTTTCTTT.

The rearrangement links TRBV27 to TRBJ2-3; 10 nucleotides line up with TRBD2. Unmatched junction bases numbered 17, after V lost 5 bases and J lost 6 bases. The length of the CDR3 is 18 residues. Germline-derived CDR1 and CDR2 are MNHEY and SMNVEV (reference sequence). The CDR3 DNA reads as TGTGCCAGCAGTCAACTCCTGGCACTAGCGGGGTCCTCGGATACGCAGTATTTT. Translation gives CASSQLLALAGSSDTQYF.

The genes are TRBV27 and TRBJ2-2, with TRBD2 identical over 11 bases. With V trimmed by 5 bases and J by 7 bases, 9 bases remained unmatched. Germline assignment: CDR1 MNHEY and CDR2 SMNVEV (reference sequence). The CDR3 extends over 16 amino acids. The CDR3 sequence: CASSRVAGGPGGELFF. The CDR3 DNA reads TGTGCCAGCAGTCGAGTAGCGGGAGGGCCCGGCGGGGAGCTGTTTTTT.

In its sample, this clone was seen once. The rearrangement uses TRBV12-3 or TRBV12-4 and TRBJ1-2; 7 bases fit TRBD1. The CDR3 is 12 amino acids. V was clipped by 6 bases and J by 7 bases; unmatched bases: 5. The CDR3 here is CASSKTGSGYTF. Written as DNA, the CDR3 is TGTGCCAGCAGCAAGACAGGGTCTGGCTACACCTTC.

The V gene is TRBV2, the J gene TRBJ2-3; 8 nucleotides line up with TRBD2. The CDR3 covers 14 residues. The germline V gene encodes CDR1 SNHLY and CDR2 FYNNEI. V trimming: 7 bases; J trimming: 0 bases; junction bases outside the gene matches: 3. The CDR3 sequence: CASKSGGSTDTQYF. The CDR3 coding sequence is TGTGCCAGCAAAAGCGGGGGAAGCACAGATACGCAGTATTTT.

The chain uses TRBV6-2 or TRBV6-3 and TRBJ1-5; D perhaps matches TRBD1 (6 bases). V was shortened by 2 bases and J by 2 bases, with 16 bases between the two germline ends. There are 17 residues in the CDR3. Germline loops: CDR1 MNHEY, CDR2 SVGEGT. The CDR3 nucleotides read TGTGCCAGCAGTTACAAACAGGGCGGTAGCGGCAATCAGCCCCAGCATTTT. Translated, it gives CASSYKQGGSGNQPQHF.

The chain couples TRBV19 to TRBJ1-1; 8 bases agree with TRBD1. CDR3 size: 15 residues. V shed 4 bases, J shed 2 bases, and the junction held 6 bases outside the gene matches. Germline values: CDR1 LNHDA, CDR2 SQIVND (reference sequence). The CDR3 DNA follows: TGTGCCAGTAGTAGACCGGGACAGGTTAACACTGAAGCTTTCTTT. Translated, it gives CASSRPGQVNTEAFF.

The chain links TRBV10-1 to TRBJ1-2, with a weak D call TRBD1 (6 bases). Per the germline V gene, CDR1 is WNHNN and CDR2 is SYGVQD (reference sequence). This CDR3 region has 13 residues. Trimming took off 6 bases at V and 5 bases at J, with 13 bases between the two ends. The CDR3 region has the DNA TGCGCCAGCAGCTTGGGACACGGTTATGGCTACACCTTC. Protein sequence: CASSLGHGYGYTF.

The J gene is TRBJ2-7, the V gene TRBV11-3; tentatively, D is TRBD2 (6 bases). V lost 4 bases and J 2 bases, leaving 15 bases between the germline ends. CDR1 and CDR2 from the germline V gene are SGHNT and YENEEA. There are 15 residues in the CDR3. CDR3 in DNA: TGTGCCAGCAGCTCAGAAAGCGGGTTTACCTACGAGCAGTACTTC. Its translation: CASSSESGFTYEQYF.

The gene calls are TRBV11-2 and TRBJ2-3; no clear D. Germline CDR1 reads SGHAT; CDR2 reads FQNNGV. The V end was cut by 6 bases, the J end by 6 bases, with 7 bases between. The CDR3 covers 11 residues. In DNA form, the CDR3 reads TGTGCCAGCAGTCAAGCTGATACGCAGTATTTT. Translated, it gives CASSQADTQYF.

The V call is TRBV6-1, the J call TRBJ2-3, with 9 bases fitting TRBD1. There are 14 residues in the CDR3. The V gene end was trimmed by 1 base and the J gene end by 5 bases; junction bases not matched to a gene: 1. Germline CDR1 MNHNS, CDR2 SASEGT. The CDR3 DNA reads as TGTGCCAGCAGTGAAGGGACAGGGGTAGATACGCAGTATTTT. Amino acids: CASSEGTGVDTQYF.

V and J are TRBV2 and TRBJ2-6; TRBD1 agrees at 7 bases. The CDR3 length is 15 residues. Trimming cost V 6 bases and J 2 bases; bases outside gene matches: 4. Germline loops: CDR1 SNHLY, CDR2 FYNNEI. The CDR3 DNA reads as TGTGCCAGCAGCCAAGACAGGGCTGGGGCCAACGTCCTGACTTTC. Its translation is CASSQDRAGANVLTF.

The chain employs TRBV11-3 and TRBJ1-2; the match to TRBD1 covers 7 bases. The CDR3 runs 14 residues. The germline CDR1 and CDR2 sequences are SGHNT and YENEEA. V shed 5 bases, J shed 4 bases, and the junction held 7 bases outside the gene matches. In nucleotides, the CDR3 is TGTGCCAGCAGCGAGACAGGGCTCGGCTATGGCTACACCTTC. Encoded protein: CASSETGLGYGYTF. The complete variable domain, with remaining parts taken from reference TRBV11-3 and TRBJ1-2, reads EAGVVQSPRYKIIEKKQPVAFWCNPISGHNTLYWYLQNLGQGPELLIRYENEEAVDDSQLPKDRFSAERLKGVDSTLKIQPAELGDSAVYLCASSETGLGYGYTFGSGTRLTVV.

The V and J genes are TRBV10-3 and TRBJ1-1; TRBD1 aligns across 12 bases. Per the germline V gene, CDR1 is ENHRY and CDR2 is SYGVKD. V was clipped by 6 bases and J by 4 bases; unmatched bases: 3. This CDR3 comprises 14 residues. The CDR3, as DNA: TGTGCCATCAGCGTGGGACAGGGGGCCACTGAAGCTTTCTTT. Encoded protein: CAISVGQGATEAFF.

CDR3 sequence reads: CAISEQGEGGGYTF. DNA of the CDR3: TGTGCCATCAGTGAACAGGGAGAAGGGGGCGGCTACACCTTC. The chain has TRBV10-3 and TRBJ1-2, with 7 positions matching TRBD1. The trim removed 3 bases at V and 8 bases at J, leaving 9 bases unmatched. The CDR3 is made up of 14 amino acids. Germline V gene sequence: CDR1 ENHRY, CDR2 SYGVKD.

The rearrangement joins TRBV2 to TRBJ1-1; D possibly corresponds to TRBD1 (6 bases). Germline V gene lookup returns CDR1 SNHLY and CDR2 FYNNEI. Deletions cut 7 bases from V and 3 bases from J, with 18 bases between. The CDR3 is made up of 15 amino acids. In DNA, the CDR3 is TGTGCCAGCAAACCCTTCGACAGGTCGGACACTGAAGCTTTCTTT. This sequence encodes CASKPFDRSDTEAFF.

The chain has TRBV24-1 and TRBJ2-1; 9 bases align to TRBD1. Looked up from germline, CDR1 is KGHDR and CDR2 is SFDVKD. This CDR3 is built from 16 residues. The V and J ends lost 4 bases and 8 bases, in that order; junction bases with no gene match: 11. The CDR3 nucleotides are TGTGCCACCAGTGAATCACCGGGACAGGGTCGGCATGAGCAGTTCTTC. Protein: CATSESPGQGRHEQFF.

A few counts support this clone. The CDR3 is CASSLQSGQGGTEAFF. The CDR3 DNA is TGCGCCAGCAGCTTGCAGTCAGGGCAGGGCGGCACTGAAGCTTTCTTT. The rearrangement joins TRBV5-1 to TRBJ1-1; D is possibly TRBD1 (5 bases). Germline V gene sequence: CDR1 SGHRS, CDR2 YFSETQ. With 1 base removed from V and 4 bases from J, the gap between germline ends came to 17 bases. This CDR3 has 16 amino acids.

This clone has a single count. The chain has TRBV3-1 (or the pseudogene TRBV3-2) and TRBJ2-7, with 7 bases that match TRBD1. J gave up 6 bases and V 0 bases, and 8 bases lay outside the gene matches. Germline assignment: CDR1 LGHDT and CDR2 YNNKEL (reference sequence). This CDR3 has 15 amino acids. CDR3: CASSQDQQGSGEQYF. CDR3 DNA sequence: TGTGCCAGCAGCCAAGATCAACAGGGGTCCGGCGAGCAGTACTTC.

The V call is TRBV29-1, the J call TRBJ1-2; D uncertain. Germline assignment: CDR1 SQVTM and CDR2 ANQGSEA. V shed 6 bases and J shed 0 bases, with 14 bases lying between them. The CDR3 spans 14 residues. DNA for the CDR3: TGCAGCGTCCCACGTCGGGGTACTAACTATGGCTACACCTTC. Its translation: CSVPRRGTNYGYTF.

This chain joins TRBV2 and TRBJ1-4; possible D gene TRBD1, 5 bases. V was shortened by 3 bases and J by 4 bases, with 12 bases between the two germline ends. Germline CDR1 reads SNHLY; CDR2 reads FYNNEI. The CDR3 consists of 15 residues. The CDR3 protein is CASSEVRGGNEKLFF. The CDR3 nucleotides read TGTGCCAGCAGTGAGGTCCGGGGGGGTAATGAAAAACTGTTTTTT.